The TCR beta chain described here comes from a study of regulatory T cells in long-lasting Graves disease. This clonotype was picked up a small number of times. The CDR3 runs to 15 residues. CDR1 SGHTA and CDR2 FQGNSA come from the germline V gene. Trimming removed 4 bases at V and 3 bases at J, with 12 bases between. Investigators prepared the TCR beta libraries by applying iRepertoire HTBI primers and Arm-PCR of CDR3 regions. TCRdb fed the multiplex PCR reads into MiXCR, producing one record per CDR3 protein. The sample holds about 430,000 distinct CDR3 sequences, about 15% seen once. The time point: newly diagnosed GD, antithyroid drugs for less than 3 months. PBMC RNA served as the TCR library source. These data were also reused for a study on T cells in Graves' hyperthyroidism and ophthalmopathy.

This sample comprised peripheral blood mononuclear cells (PBMCs), obtained at new diagnosis, from a patient treated with antithyroid drugs. The V call is TRBV7-2, the J call TRBJ1-4; possible D gene TRBD1, 5 bases. This TCR derives from a woman aged 40 to 49 with Graves disease. CDR3 DNA: TGTGCCAGCAGCTCCCGTCGGGGCGCTAATGAAAAACTGTTTTTT. It encodes CASSSRRGANEKLFF.